Listed below are T cell receptor beta chains from one sample, sequenced in a study of shared clonotypes between healthy human individuals. The protocol was immunoSEQ multiplex PCR, while the TCRdb copy is restricted to in-frame clones and leaves out a portion. This table holds a few million clones, 85% to 95% found once. Sequenced: naive CD4+ T cells from PBMCs. The receptors derive from a man aged 18 to 29 in good health. Some clones in this sample may be carry-over from other donors' samples. Both conserved end residues are part of each CDR3. Fields, in order: D gene, J gene, V gene, clone size, CDR3 protein, CDR3 DNA. A D gene is named only where the DNA matches it firmly. Some rows have no size entry. The others give once, few or many, or a class for an expanded clone.

D: TRBD1; J: TRBJ1-1; V: TRBV7-2; size: once; CDR3: CASSVDRAYTEAFF; DNA: TGTGCCAGCAGCGTGGACAGGGCTTACACTGAAGCTTTCTTT
D: NA; J: TRBJ1-2; V: TRBV6-1; size: few; CDR3: CASSEQGAGGYTF; DNA: TGTGCCAGCAGTGAACAGGGAGCTGGAGGCTACACCTTC
D: NA; J: TRBJ1-1; V: TRBV14; size: NA; CDR3: CASSQGFNTEAFF; DNA: TGTGCCAGCAGCCAAGGATTCAACACTGAAGCTTTCTTT
D: NA; J: TRBJ2-3; V: TRBV6-6; size: NA; CDR3: CASSYRPGADTQYF; DNA: TGTGCCAGCAGTTACAGGCCGGGCGCAGATACGCAGTATTTT
D: NA; J: TRBJ1-2; V: TRBV5-5; size: NA; CDR3: CASSLILESYGYTF; DNA: TGTGCCAGCAGCTTAATTCTTGAATCATATGGCTACACCTTC
D: NA; J: TRBJ2-1; V: TRBV4-3; size: NA; CDR3: CASSPLFRQEQFF; DNA: TGCGCCAGCAGCCCCCTATTCCGACAGGAGCAGTTCTTC
D: NA; J: TRBJ2-6; V: TRBV2; size: NA; CDR3: CASGSGANVLTF; DNA: TGTGCCAGCGGCTCTGGGGCCAACGTCCTGACTTTC
D: TRBD1; J: TRBJ2-1; V: TRBV19; size: NA; CDR3: CASTTRGGEQFF; DNA: TGTGCCAGTACCACCAGAGGGGGCGAGCAGTTCTTC
D: NA; J: TRBJ2-1; V: TRBV7-2; size: NA; CDR3: CASSLRDNEQFF; DNA: TGTGCCAGCAGCCTAAGGGACAATGAGCAGTTCTTC
D: NA; J: TRBJ1-5; V: TRBV28; size: NA; CDR3: CASSLQGQPQHF; DNA: TGTGCCAGCAGTCTACAGGGTCAGCCCCAGCATTTT
D: NA; J: TRBJ2-5; V: TRBV6-5; size: NA; CDR3: CASSYSATAQETQYF; DNA: TGTGCCAGCAGTTACTCAGCGACAGCTCAAGAGACCCAGTACTTC
D: NA; J: TRBJ2-3; V: TRBV4-1; size: NA; CDR3: CASSQEGITDTQYF; DNA: TGCGCCAGCAGCCAAGAAGGAATCACAGATACGCAGTATTTT
D: NA; J: TRBJ2-3; V: TRBV5-4; size: NA; CDR3: CASSPGRRAGDTQYF; DNA: TGTGCCAGCAGCCCGGGTCGACGCGCGGGAGATACGCAGTATTTT
D: NA; J: TRBJ1-4; V: TRBV14; size: NA; CDR3: CASSQDLANGKLFF; DNA: TGTGCCAGCAGCCAAGATCTGGCGAATGGAAAACTGTTTTTT
D: NA; J: TRBJ2-1; V: TRBV28; size: NA; CDR3: CASSSNRAISYNEQFF; DNA: TGTGCCAGCAGTTCCAACAGGGCAATATCCTACAATGAGCAGTTCTTC
D: NA; J: TRBJ1-2; V: TRBV6-1; size: NA; CDR3: CASRTLEGSYGYTF; DNA: TGTGCCAGCAGGACCCTCGAGGGGTCCTATGGCTACACCTTC
D: TRBD2; J: TRBJ2-3; V: TRBV5-5; size: once; CDR3: CASSLGPLAGGGDTQYF; DNA: TGTGCCAGCAGCTTGGGTCCACTAGCGGGAGGCGGAGATACGCAGTATTTT
D: NA; J: TRBJ2-5; V: TRBV6-5; size: NA; CDR3: CASSSAFGTQYF; DNA: TGTGCCAGCAGTTCCGCCTTTGGGACCCAGTACTTC
D: TRBD1; J: TRBJ1-4; V: TRBV5-1; size: NA; CDR3: CASSRDSNEKLFF; DNA: TGCGCCAGCAGCCGGGACAGCAATGAAAAACTGTTTTTT
D: NA; J: TRBJ2-3; V: TRBV4-1; size: NA; CDR3: CASSQSGFADTQYF; DNA: TGCGCCAGCAGCCAATCGGGGTTTGCAGATACGCAGTATTTT
D: TRBD1; J: TRBJ2-7; V: TRBV28; size: NA; CDR3: CASSSHLGQGRTYEQYF; DNA: TGTGCCAGCAGTTCCCACCTGGGACAGGGGCGGACCTACGAGCAGTACTTC
D: NA; J: TRBJ2-7; V: TRBV6-5; size: NA; CDR3: CASSYSLSREYEQYF; DNA: TGTGCCAGCAGTTACTCGTTATCCAGGGAGTACGAGCAGTACTTC